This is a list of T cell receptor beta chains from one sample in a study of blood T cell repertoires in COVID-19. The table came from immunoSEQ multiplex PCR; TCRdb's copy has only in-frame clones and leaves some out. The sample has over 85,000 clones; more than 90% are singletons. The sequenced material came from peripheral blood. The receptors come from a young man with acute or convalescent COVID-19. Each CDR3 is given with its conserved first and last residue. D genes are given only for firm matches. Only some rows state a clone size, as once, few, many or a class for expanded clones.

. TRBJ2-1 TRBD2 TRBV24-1 TGTGCCACCAGTGCCCCAGGGAGGGATGAGCAGTTCTTC CATSAPGRDEQFF
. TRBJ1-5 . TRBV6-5 TGTGCCAGCCGGCCTTTAGTCGGAGCCAATCAGCCCCAGCATTTT CASRPLVGANQPQHF
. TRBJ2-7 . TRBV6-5 TGTGCGAGCAAGCTGGAGGGTTGGTACGAGCAGTACTTC CASKLEGWYEQYF
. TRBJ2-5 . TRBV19 TGTGCCAGTAGTATTGACAGCCAAGAGACCCAGTACTTC CASSIDSQETQYF
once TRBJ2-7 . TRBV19 TGTGCCAGTAGTATAGACAGGGGATCTTACGAGCAGTACTTC CASSIDRGSYEQYF
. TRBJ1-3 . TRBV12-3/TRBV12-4 TGTGCCAGCTGGGCAGCTGGAAACACCATATATTTT CASWAAGNTIYF
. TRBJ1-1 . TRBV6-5 TGTGCCAGCAGTAGTCATATCAGAAAGGCTTTCTTT CASSSHIRKAFF
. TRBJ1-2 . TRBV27 TGTGCCAGCAGTTTATCCCCTCCTGAACTCTATGGCTACACCTTC CASSLSPPELYGYTF
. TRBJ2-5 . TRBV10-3 TGTGCCATCAGTGACTCCTGGGGGGTTCAAGAGACCCAGTACTTC CAISDSWGVQETQYF
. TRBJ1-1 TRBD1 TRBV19 TGTGCCAGTAGTACCCAGGGGGGCTGGACTGAAGCTTTCTTT CASSTQGGWTEAFF
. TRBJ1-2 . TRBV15 TGTGCCACCAGCAGAGAAACAGTTAACTATGGCTACACCTTC CATSRETVNYGYTF
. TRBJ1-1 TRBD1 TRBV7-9 TGTGCCAGCAGCACCTGGACAGGGGGAGACACTGAAGCTTTCTTT CASSTWTGGDTEAFF
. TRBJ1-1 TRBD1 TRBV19 TGTGCCAGTAGGTCGGACAGGGCGAACACTGAAGCTTTCTTT CASRSDRANTEAFF
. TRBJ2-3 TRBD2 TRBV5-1 TGCGCCAGCAGCCCAACTAGCGGGAGGGCCGGAACAGATACGCAGTATTTT CASSPTSGRAGTDTQYF
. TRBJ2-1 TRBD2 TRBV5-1 TGCGCCAGCAGCAAGACGACTAGCGGGGTCGCCAATGAGCAGTTCTTC CASSKTTSGVANEQFF
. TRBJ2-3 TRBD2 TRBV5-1 TGCGCCAGCAGCTTGAGGCCTAGCGGGGGAGATACGCAGTATTTT CASSLRPSGGDTQYF
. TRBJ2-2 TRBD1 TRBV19 TGTGCCAGTAGAGCCAAACAGGGGGCCGCCGGGGAGCTGTTTTTT CASRAKQGAAGELFF
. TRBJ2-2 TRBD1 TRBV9 TGTGCCAGCAGCGTCCTAGACAGGGGGGTAACCGGGGAGCTGTTTTTT CASSVLDRGVTGELFF
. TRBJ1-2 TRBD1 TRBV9 TGTGCCAGCAAAGGGGCAGGGGGCAACTATGGCTACACCTTC CASKGAGGNYGYTF
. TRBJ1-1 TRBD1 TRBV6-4 TGTGCCAGCAGTGGTCGACAGGGGGGTGAAGCTTTCTTT CASSGRQGGEAFF
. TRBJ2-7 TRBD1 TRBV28 TGTGCCAGCAGCCTCGGCGGGACAGGGATCCACGAGCAGTACTTC CASSLGGTGIHEQYF
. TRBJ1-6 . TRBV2 TGTGCCAGCGAAACCGGAAAGACAGGAGGAAATTCACCCCTCCACTTT CASETGKTGGNSPLHF
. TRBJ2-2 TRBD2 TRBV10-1 TGCGCCAGCAGTGAGGCGTCGAGGTGGCGGGAGCTCACCGGGGAGCTGTTTTTT CASSEASRWRELTGELFF
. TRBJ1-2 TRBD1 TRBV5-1 TGCGCCAGCAGCACGTACCTACAGGGGACCAACTATGGCTACACCTTC CASSTYLQGTNYGYTF
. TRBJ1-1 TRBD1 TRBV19 TGTGCCAGTAGTATAAACAGGGGTTGGGGTAGGACTGAAGCTTTCTTT CASSINRGWGRTEAFF
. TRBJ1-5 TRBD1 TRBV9 TGTGCCAGCAGCGTGGGACAGGGGGGTCAGCCCCAGCATTTT CASSVGQGGQPQHF